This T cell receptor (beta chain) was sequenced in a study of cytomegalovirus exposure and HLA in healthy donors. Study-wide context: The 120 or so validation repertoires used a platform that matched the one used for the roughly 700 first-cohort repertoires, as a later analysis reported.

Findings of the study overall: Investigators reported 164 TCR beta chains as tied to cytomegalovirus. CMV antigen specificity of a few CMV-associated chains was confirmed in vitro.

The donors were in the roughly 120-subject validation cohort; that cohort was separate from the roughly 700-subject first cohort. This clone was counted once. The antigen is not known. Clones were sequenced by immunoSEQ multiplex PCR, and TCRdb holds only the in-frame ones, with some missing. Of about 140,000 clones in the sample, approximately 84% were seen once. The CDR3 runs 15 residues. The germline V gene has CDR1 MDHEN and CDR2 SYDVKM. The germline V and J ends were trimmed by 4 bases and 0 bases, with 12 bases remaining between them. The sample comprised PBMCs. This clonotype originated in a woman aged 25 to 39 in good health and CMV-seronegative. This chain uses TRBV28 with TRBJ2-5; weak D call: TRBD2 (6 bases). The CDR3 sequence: CASSWGDAYQETQYF. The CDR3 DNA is TGTGCCAGCAGTTGGGGGGACGCGTACCAAGAGACCCAGTACTTC.